This is a list of T cell receptor beta chains from one sample in a study of blood T cell repertoires in COVID-19. Profiling relied on immunoSEQ multiplex PCR, and the TCRdb table lists in-frame clones only, not all of them. The data contain approximately 75,000 clones, nearly 90% of them seen just once; the ten biggest clones take up 25% to 35%. Sequencing input: peripheral blood. Receptor source: a man in his forties or fifties with acute or convalescent COVID-19. Both conserved end residues are part of each CDR3. D genes are given only for firm matches.

j_gene | v_gene | d_gene | CDR3aa | CDR3nt
TRBJ1-6 | TRBV3-1/TRBV3-2 | . | CASSQESHWSSYNSPLHF | TGTGCCAGCAGCCAAGAGTCCCATTGGAGCTCCTATAATTCACCCCTCCACTTT
TRBJ1-5 | TRBV14 | TRBD1 | CASSQGTGRRPQHF | TGTGCCAGCAGCCAAGGGACAGGGCGTCGGCCCCAGCATTTT
TRBJ2-7 | TRBV5-6 | TRBD1 | CASSYPTGEGYEQYF | TGTGCCAGCAGCTACCCGACAGGGGAAGGCTACGAGCAGTACTTC
TRBJ2-1 | TRBV29-1 | . | CSVTRNAGGLNEQFF | TGCAGCGTTACCCGCAATGCAGGGGGGTTGAATGAGCAGTTCTTC
TRBJ2-1 | TRBV28 | TRBD1 | CASSLSQGEVNEQFF | TGTGCCAGCAGTTTGTCACAGGGGGAAGTGAATGAGCAGTTCTTC
TRBJ1-1 | TRBV5-1 | TRBD1 | CASSLAGGRDLTEAFF | TGCGCCAGCAGCTTGGCAGGGGGCAGGGATCTCACTGAAGCTTTCTTT
TRBJ2-3 | TRBV11-3 | . | CASSLPGVDTQYF | TGTGCCAGCAGCTTGCCAGGGGTAGATACGCAGTATTTT
TRBJ2-7 | TRBV18 | TRBD1 | CASSPGQASSYEQYF | TGTGCCAGCTCACCAGGACAGGCATCCTCCTACGAGCAGTACTTC
TRBJ1-2 | TRBV27 | TRBD1 | CAASGGTDYGYTF | TGTGCCGCGTCAGGGGGTACCGATTATGGCTACACCTTC
TRBJ2-2 | TRBV5-1 | . | CASSFNRDIGNTGELFF | TGCGCCAGCAGCTTTAACCGGGACATCGGAAACACCGGGGAGCTGTTTTTT
TRBJ2-3 | TRBV9 | TRBD1 | CASSPGGEVTDTQYF | TGTGCCAGCAGCCCAGGGGGCGAGGTCACAGATACGCAGTATTTT
TRBJ2-7 | TRBV6-6 | . | CASRVDSISYEQYF | TGTGCCAGCAGGGTAGACTCAATCTCCTACGAGCAGTACTTC
TRBJ1-1 | TRBV19 | TRBD1 | CASSPRTGMNTEAFF | TGTGCCAGTAGTCCCAGGACAGGCATGAACACTGAAGCTTTCTTT
TRBJ1-1 | TRBV9 | . | CASSVGSNPEAFF | TGTGCCAGCAGCGTAGGGAGTAACCCTGAAGCTTTCTTT
TRBJ2-7 | TRBV27 | TRBD1 | CASSRDRGYEQYF | TGTGCCAGCAGTCGGGACAGGGGCTACGAGCAGTACTTC